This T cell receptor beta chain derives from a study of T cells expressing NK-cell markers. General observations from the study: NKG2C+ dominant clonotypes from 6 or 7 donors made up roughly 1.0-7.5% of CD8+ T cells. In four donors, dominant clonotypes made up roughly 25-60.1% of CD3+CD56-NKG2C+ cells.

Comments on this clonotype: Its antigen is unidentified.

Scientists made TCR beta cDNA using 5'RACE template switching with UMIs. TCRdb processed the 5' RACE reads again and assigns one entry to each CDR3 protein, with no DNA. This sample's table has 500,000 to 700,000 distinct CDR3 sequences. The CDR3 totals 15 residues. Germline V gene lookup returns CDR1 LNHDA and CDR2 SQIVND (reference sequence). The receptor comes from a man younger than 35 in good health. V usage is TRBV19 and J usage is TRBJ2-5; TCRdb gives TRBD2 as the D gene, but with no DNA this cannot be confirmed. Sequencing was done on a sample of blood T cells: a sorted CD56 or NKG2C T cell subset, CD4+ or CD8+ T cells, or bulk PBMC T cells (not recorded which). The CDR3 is CASTSDYPQQETQYF.